This paragraph reports one T cell receptor beta chain. Antigen specificity is unknown. This record comes from a study of shared clonotypes between healthy human individuals. The overall study: A donor's plate count was three for CD4 naive and three for CD4 memory; CD8 naive had two and CD8 memory one.

Here immunoSEQ multiplex PCR was the method, and the copy in TCRdb shows in-frame clones only, minus some. The sample holds over a million clones, 98% seen once. Study-wide results and caveats: A handful of donors showed sharing of 4.5% to 6% of naive CD4 clonotypes.

The CDR3 is 12 amino acids. CDR1 and CDR2 from the germline V gene are MNHNY and SVGAGI (reference sequence). V lost 6 bases and J lost 7; bases outside the gene matches: 2. Sequencing was performed on naive CD4+ T cells sorted from blood. Specified subset: CD45RA+ positively selected. The V and J genes are TRBV6-6 and TRBJ2-1; the match to TRBD1 covers 8 bases. This sequence originates from a man aged 30 to 45 in good health. DNA of the CDR3: TGTGCCAGCAGCCGGACAGGGAATGAGCAGTTCTTC. Translation: CASSRTGNEQFF.